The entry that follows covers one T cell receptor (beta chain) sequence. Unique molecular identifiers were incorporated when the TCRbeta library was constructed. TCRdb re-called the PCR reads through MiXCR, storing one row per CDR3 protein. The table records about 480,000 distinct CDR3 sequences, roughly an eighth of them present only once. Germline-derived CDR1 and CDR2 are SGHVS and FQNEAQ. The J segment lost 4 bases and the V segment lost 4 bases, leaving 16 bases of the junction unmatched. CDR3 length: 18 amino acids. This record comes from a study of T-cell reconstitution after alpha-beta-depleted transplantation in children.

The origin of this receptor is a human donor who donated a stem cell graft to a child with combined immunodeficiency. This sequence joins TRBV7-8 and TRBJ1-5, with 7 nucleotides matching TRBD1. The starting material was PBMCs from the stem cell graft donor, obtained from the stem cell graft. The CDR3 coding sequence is TGTGCCAGCAGCTCGAGCGGGACAGCTAGCGCCCGGAATCAGCCCCAGCATTTT. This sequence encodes CASSSSGTASARNQPQHF.